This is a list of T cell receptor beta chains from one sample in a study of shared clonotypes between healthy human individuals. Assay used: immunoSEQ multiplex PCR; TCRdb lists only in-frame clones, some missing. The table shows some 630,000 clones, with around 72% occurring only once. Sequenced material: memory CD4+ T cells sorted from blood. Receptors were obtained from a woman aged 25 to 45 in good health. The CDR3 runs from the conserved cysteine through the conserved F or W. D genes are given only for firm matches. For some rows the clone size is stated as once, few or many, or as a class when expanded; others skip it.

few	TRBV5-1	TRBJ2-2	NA	CASSSATRATGELFF	TGCGCCAGCAGCTCTGCGACTCGCGCCACCGGGGAGCTGTTTTTT
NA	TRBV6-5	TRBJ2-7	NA	CASARQTNYEQYF	TGTGCCAGCGCGAGACAGACAAACTACGAGCAGTACTTC
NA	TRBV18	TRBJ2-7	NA	CASSRSRYEQYF	TGTGCCAGCTCACGGAGCCGGTACGAGCAGTACTTC
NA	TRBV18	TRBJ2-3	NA	CASSQVGPSTDTQYF	TGTGCCAGCTCCCAAGTAGGACCGAGCACAGATACGCAGTATTTT
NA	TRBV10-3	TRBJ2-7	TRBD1	CAISAGQGSNEQYF	TGTGCCATCAGTGCCGGACAGGGGTCGAACGAGCAGTACTTC
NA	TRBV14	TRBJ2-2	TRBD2	CASSQTSGRSGELFF	TGTGCCAGCAGCCAGACTAGCGGGAGGTCGGGGGAGCTGTTTTTT
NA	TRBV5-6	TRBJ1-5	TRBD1	CASSTGTVSNQPQHF	TGTGCCAGCAGCACCGGGACAGTTAGCAATCAGCCCCAGCATTTT
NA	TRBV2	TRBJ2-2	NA	CASSEARVGELFF	TGTGCCAGCAGTGAAGCCAGGGTGGGGGAGCTGTTTTTT
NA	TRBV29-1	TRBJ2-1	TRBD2	CSVGLAGGLIRNEQFF	TGCAGCGTCGGACTAGCGGGAGGGCTAATTCGCAATGAGCAGTTCTTC
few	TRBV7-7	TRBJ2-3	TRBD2	CASSPGLTYTDTQYF	TGTGCCAGCAGCCCGGGACTAACCTACACAGATACGCAGTATTTT
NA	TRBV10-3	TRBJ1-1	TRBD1	CAIGTDTEAFF	TGTGCCATCGGGACAGACACTGAAGCTTTCTTT
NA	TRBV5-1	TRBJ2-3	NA	CASSQAADTQYF	TGCGCCAGCAGCCAAGCGGCAGATACGCAGTATTTT
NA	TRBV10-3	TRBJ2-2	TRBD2	CAINSRGSAGDTGELFF	TGTGCCATCAACTCCCGGGGATCAGCGGGAGACACCGGGGAGCTGTTTTTT
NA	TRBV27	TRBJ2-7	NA	CASSLRGSDEQYF	TGTGCCAGCAGTTTAAGGGGGAGCGACGAGCAGTACTTC
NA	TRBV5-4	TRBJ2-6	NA	CASSLDPTNSGANVLTF	TGTGCCAGCAGCTTGGATCCTACTAACTCTGGGGCCAACGTCCTGACTTTC
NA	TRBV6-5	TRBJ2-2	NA	CASRTGGAGELFF	TGTGCCAGCCGGACCGGCGGAGCCGGGGAGCTGTTTTTT
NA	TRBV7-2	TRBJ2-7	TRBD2	CASSPSGLAGGREQYF	TGTGCCAGCAGCCCTAGCGGCCTAGCGGGAGGGCGAGAGCAGTACTTC
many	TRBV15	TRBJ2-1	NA	CATSRDGAGSYNEQFF	TGTGCCACCAGCAGAGATGGGGCGGGATCCTACAATGAGCAGTTCTTC
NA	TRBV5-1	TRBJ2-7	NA	CASRSRLGSYEQYF	TGCGCCAGCAGGTCACGGTTGGGCTCCTACGAGCAGTACTTC
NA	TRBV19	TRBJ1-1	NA	CASSIDRGGTEAFF	TGTGCCAGTAGTATAGATCGGGGGGGCACTGAAGCTTTCTTT
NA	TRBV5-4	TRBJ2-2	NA	CASSLDGVAGELFF	TGTGCCAGCAGCTTGGATGGGGTGGCCGGGGAGCTGTTTTTT
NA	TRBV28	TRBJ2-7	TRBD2	CASSKTGLAGSYEQYF	TGTGCCAGCAGCAAAACTGGGCTAGCGGGCTCCTACGAGCAGTACTTC
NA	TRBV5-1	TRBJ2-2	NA	CASSLDDGELFF	TGCGCCAGCAGCTTGGATGACGGGGAGCTGTTTTTT
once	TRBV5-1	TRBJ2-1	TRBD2	CASSTGTIGNEQFF	TGCGCCAGCAGCACGGGGACTATAGGCAATGAGCAGTTCTTC
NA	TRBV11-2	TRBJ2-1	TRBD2	CASSLDQSGRGRGQFF	TGTGCCAGCAGCTTAGATCAGAGCGGGAGGGGACGTGGGCAGTTCTTC
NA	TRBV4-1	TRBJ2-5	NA	CASSQASSNQETQYF	TGCGCCAGCAGCCAAGCGTCATCGAACCAAGAGACCCAGTACTTC
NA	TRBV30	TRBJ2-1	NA	CAWRFVGNEQFF	TGTGCCTGGAGATTTGTGGGCAATGAGCAGTTCTTC
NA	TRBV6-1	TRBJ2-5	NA	CASRRASTQQETQYF	TGTGCCAGCAGGCGTGCTTCTACCCAGCAAGAGACCCAGTACTTC
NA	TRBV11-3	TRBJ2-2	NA	CASSLGWDQTGELFF	TGTGCCAGCAGCTTAGGGTGGGACCAGACCGGGGAGCTGTTTTTT
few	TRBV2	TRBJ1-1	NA	CASRENTEAFF	TGTGCCAGCAGGGAGAACACTGAAGCTTTCTTT
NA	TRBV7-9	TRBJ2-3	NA	CASSPGTSALGNTQYF	TGTGCCAGCAGCCCCGGGACCTCCGCTTTGGGGAATACGCAGTATTTT
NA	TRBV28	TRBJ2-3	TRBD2	CASSLGGGWTDTQYF	TGTGCCAGCAGTTTAGGCGGGGGATGGACAGATACGCAGTATTTT
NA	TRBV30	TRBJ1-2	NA	CAWSVQWEIYGYTF	TGTGCCTGGAGTGTACAATGGGAGATCTATGGCTACACCTTC
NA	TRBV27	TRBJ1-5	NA	CASSLSGHQPQHF	TGTGCCAGCAGTTTATCTGGCCATCAGCCCCAGCATTTT
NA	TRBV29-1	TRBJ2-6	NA	CSVKSVSGANVLTF	TGCAGCGTAAAGTCGGTGTCTGGGGCCAACGTCCTGACTTTC
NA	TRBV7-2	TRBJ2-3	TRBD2	CASSLGPGGSTDTQYF	TGTGCCAGCAGCTTAGGTCCGGGAGGTTCCACAGATACGCAGTATTTT
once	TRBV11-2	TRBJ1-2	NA	CASSLEPDYGYTF	TGTGCCAGCAGCTTAGAACCAGACTATGGCTACACCTTC
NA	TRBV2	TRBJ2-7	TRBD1	CASSEDRAPYEQYF	TGTGCCAGCAGTGAGGACAGGGCCCCCTACGAGCAGTACTTC
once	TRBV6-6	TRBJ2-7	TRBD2	CASRGTRSTYEQYF	TGTGCCAGCAGGGGGACTAGGTCTACGTACGAGCAGTACTTC
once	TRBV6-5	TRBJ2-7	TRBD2	CASSYISLAGTYEQYF	TGTGCCAGCAGTTACATAAGTCTAGCGGGGACCTACGAGCAGTACTTC
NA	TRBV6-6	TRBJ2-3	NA	CASRGDSETDTQYF	TGTGCCAGCAGGGGGGACTCTGAAACAGATACGCAGTATTTT
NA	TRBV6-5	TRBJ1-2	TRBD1	CASTQGELGGYTF	TGTGCCAGCACACAGGGGGAGTTGGGTGGCTACACCTTC
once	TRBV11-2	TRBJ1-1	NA	CASSQADRFTEAFF	TGTGCCAGCAGCCAGGCAGACAGGTTCACTGAAGCTTTCTTT
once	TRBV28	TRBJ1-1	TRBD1	CASRKPWTGEGYMNTEAFF	TGTGCCAGCAGAAAACCCTGGACAGGTGAGGGCTACATGAACACTGAAGCTTTCTTT
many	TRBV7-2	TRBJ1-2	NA	CASSSFLEQSIYGYTF	TGTGCCAGCAGCTCCTTCCTTGAACAGAGTATCTATGGCTACACCTTC
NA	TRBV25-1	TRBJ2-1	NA	CASSTGQGGFSEQFF	TGTGCCAGCAGTACCGGACAGGGAGGGTTTAGTGAGCAGTTCTTC